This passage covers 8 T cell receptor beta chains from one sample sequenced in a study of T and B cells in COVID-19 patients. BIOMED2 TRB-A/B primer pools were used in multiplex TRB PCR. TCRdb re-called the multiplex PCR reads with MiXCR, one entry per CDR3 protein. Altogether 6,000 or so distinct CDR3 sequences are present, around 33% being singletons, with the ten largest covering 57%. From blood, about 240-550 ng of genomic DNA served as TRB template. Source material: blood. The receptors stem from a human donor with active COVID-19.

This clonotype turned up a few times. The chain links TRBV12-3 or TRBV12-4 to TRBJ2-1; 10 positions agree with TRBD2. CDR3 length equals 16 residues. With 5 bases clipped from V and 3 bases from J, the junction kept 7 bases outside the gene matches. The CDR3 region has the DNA TGTGCCAGCAGTAAGCAAAGGACTAGCGGCTACAATGAGCAGTTCTTC. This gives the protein CASSKQRTSGYNEQFF.

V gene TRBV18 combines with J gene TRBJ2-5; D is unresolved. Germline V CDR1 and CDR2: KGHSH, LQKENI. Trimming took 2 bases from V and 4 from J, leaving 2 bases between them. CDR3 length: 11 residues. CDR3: CASSPGETQYF. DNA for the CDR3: TGTGCCAGCTCACCAGGAGAGACCCAGTACTTC.

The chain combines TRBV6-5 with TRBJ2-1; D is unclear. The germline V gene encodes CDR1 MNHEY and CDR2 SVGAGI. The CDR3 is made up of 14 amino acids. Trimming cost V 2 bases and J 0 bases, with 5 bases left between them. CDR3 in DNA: TGTGCCAGCAGTTACGATACCTCCTACAATGAGCAGTTCTTC. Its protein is CASSYDTSYNEQFF.

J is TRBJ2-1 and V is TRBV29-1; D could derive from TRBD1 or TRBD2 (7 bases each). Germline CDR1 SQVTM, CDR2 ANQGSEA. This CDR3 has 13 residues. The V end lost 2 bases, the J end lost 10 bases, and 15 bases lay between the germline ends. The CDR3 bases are TGCAGCGTTGAAAGGGAGGGGGCTGGGGAGCAGTTCTTC. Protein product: CSVEREGAGEQFF.

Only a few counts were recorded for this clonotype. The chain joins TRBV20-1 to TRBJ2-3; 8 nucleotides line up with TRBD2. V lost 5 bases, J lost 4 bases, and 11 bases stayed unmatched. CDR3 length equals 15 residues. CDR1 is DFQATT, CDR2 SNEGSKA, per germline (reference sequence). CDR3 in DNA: TGCAGTGCTGGCCCTCGAGCGGGAGCTGCAGATACGCAGTATTTT. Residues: CSAGPRAGAADTQYF.

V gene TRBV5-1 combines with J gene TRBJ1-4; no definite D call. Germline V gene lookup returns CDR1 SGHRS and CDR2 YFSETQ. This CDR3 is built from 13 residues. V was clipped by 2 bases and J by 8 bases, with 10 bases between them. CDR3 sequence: CASSLVGSEKLFF. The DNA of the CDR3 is TGCGCCAGCAGCTTAGTAGGATCCGAAAAACTGTTTTTT.

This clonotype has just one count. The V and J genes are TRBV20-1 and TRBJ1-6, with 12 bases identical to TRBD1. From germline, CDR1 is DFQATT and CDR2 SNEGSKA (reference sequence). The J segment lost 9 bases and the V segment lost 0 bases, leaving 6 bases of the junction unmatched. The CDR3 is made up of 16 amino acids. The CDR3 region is CSARDRGQGAVSPLHF. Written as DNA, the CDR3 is TGCAGTGCTAGAGATAGGGGACAGGGGGCGGTTTCACCCCTCCACTTT.

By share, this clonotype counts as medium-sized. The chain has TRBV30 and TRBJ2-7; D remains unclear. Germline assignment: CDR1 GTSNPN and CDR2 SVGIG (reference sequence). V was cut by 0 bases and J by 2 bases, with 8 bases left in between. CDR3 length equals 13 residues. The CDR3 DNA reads TGTGCCTGGAGTGTAGGGCAACCCTACGAGCAGTACTTC. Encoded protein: CAWSVGQPYEQYF.